Below, one TCR beta chain is given with its context. Its binding antigen is unknown. It has no much larger one-base neighbor in the sample; base qualities were not kept. The record originates from a study of blood T cell repertoires in COVID-19 (dated by TCRdb to about 2020). About the full investigation: Samples covering the acute and convalescent phases of COVID-19 were provided by collaborators in the United States, Italy and Spain. The prospective study material was composed of cDNA or gDNA derived from T cells, B-cell-depleted T cells, or PBMCs. Samples came from the ongoing ImmuneRACE study (first 160 participants) plus 1,254 subjects from 6 global collaborators. The sample metadata nearly always contained a de-identified subject ID, COVID-19 status, age in years and sex. The repertoires were made available in a free public database intended to serve as a resource for research on the immune response to SARS-CoV-2. Deeply sampled blood TCRbeta repertoires from subjects exposed to, actively infected with, or recovered from COVID-19 were included in the dataset. Where HLA class I and class II types were available, the types were taken from metadata supplied by the sample provider, not from assay-based typing. Study-wide findings and limitations: The quantity of clinical and demographic metadata differed by source and by participant and was supplied without curation.

The immunoSEQ Assay, a bias-controlled multiplex PCR, was used to amplify TCRbeta CDR3 regions from genomic DNA. In the original analysis: The number of nucleated cells in each sample was estimated from the amplification of reference gene primers within the assay. To quantify the absolute abundance of each unique TCRbeta CDR3 rearrangement, sequence reads were collapsed and filtered. For each sample, productive Simpson clonality was calculated by taking the square root of Simpson's diversity index across productive rearrangements. Here the immuneACCESS table is served through TCRdb, limited to in-frame sequences with V and J called. Missing clones are a known gap in these copies; in checked studies unresolved V genes cover under half, and the rest lacks a known reason. V and J calls and clone size follow that table, whereas D and trimming were derived from the DNA. In all, the sample holds around 240,000 clones, and about 84% of those were seen once. The ten top clones hold approximately 2% of the sample.

Enrolling through a virtual design, the prospective study's participants ranged in age from about 18 to 100 years and lived across some 23 United States geographic areas. In the prospective study, cohorts were assigned on the basis of participant-reported clinical history obtained from a screening survey and a study questionnaire. Recovered participants in ImmuneRACE Cohort 3 were defined as having two consecutive negative NP/OP PCR tests, clearance from a healthcare professional, or resolution of symptoms. Each participant in the prospective study had whole blood, serum and a nasopharyngeal or oropharyngeal swab collected by mobile phlebotomists. Prospective study participants could optionally give additional blood draws and questionnaires over an approximately two-month period. Blood samples from the prospective study were shipped frozen or at room temperature prior to DNA extraction. Reading the germline V gene gives CDR1 SNHLY and CDR2 FYNNEI. V loses 8 bases at its end and J loses 4 bases; junction bases beyond the gene matches: 9. Reading from cysteine to phenylalanine, the CDR3 counts 14 amino acids. Just the 42-base CDR3 DNA is kept, in frame starting at base 1.

What was sequenced was PBMCs or T cells enriched from blood (not recorded which). The receptor was derived from a woman aged 45-65 years who had recovered from COVID-19. The V and J genes are TRBV2 and TRBJ1-2; TRBD1 agrees with 8 junctional bases. CDR3 reads: CASATPGQGYGYTF. The bases are TGTGCCAGCGCGACCCCCGGACAGGGCTATGGCTACACCTTC.